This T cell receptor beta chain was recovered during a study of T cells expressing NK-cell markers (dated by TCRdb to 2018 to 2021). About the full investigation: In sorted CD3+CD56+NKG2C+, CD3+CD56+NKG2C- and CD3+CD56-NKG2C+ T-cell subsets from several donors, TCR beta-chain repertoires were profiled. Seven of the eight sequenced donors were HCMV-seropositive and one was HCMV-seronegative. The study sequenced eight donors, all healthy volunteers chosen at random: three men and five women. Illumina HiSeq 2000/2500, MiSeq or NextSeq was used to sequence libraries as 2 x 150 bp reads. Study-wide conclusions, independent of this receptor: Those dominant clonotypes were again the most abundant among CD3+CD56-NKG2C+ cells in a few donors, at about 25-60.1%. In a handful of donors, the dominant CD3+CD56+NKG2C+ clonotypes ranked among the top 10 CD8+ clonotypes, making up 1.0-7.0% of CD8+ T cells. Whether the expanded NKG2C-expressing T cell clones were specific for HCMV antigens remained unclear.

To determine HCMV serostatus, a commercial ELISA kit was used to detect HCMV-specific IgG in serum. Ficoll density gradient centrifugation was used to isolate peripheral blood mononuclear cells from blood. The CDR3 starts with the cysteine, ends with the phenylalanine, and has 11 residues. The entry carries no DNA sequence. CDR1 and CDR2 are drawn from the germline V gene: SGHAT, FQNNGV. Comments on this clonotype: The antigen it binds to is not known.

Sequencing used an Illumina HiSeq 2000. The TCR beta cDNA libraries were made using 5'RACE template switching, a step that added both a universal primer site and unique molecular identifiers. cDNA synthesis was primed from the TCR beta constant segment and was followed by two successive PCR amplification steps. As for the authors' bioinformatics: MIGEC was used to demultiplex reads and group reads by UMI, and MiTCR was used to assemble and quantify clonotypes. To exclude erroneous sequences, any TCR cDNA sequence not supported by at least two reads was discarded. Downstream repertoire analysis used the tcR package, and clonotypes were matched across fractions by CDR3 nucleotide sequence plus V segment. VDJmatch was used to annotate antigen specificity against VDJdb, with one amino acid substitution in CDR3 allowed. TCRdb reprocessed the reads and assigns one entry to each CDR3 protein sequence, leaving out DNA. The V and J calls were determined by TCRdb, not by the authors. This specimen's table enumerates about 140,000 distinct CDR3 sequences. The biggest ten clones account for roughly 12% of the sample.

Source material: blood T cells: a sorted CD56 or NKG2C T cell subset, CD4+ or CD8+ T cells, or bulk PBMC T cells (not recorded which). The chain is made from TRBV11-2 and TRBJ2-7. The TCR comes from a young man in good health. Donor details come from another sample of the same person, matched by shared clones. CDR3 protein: CASSRGNEQYF.